Shown below are 23 T cell receptor beta chains from a single sample sequenced in a study of T cells in Graves' hyperthyroidism and ophthalmopathy (dated by TCRdb to about 2019). To prepare the library, multiplex PCR was applied. Sequencing was performed on an Illumina HiSeq 2000. Amplification of TCR beta CDR3 regions was carried out from RNA transcripts. For the first round of RT-PCR on the TCR CDR3, the HTBI primer set was used together with the Qiagen OneStep RT-PCR kit. TCRdb handled the public reads itself, with Q25 trimming in fastp and clone calling in MiXCR, and kept productive beta chains. A single entry per CDR3 protein holds the most common genes and DNA from its merged rows. This sample comprises roughly 380,000 distinct CDR3 sequences, approximately 13% of them detected only once. Clones ranked in the top ten supply more than 9.5% of the sample. Sequencing input: blood. These receptors were collected from an older woman with Graves' hyperthyroidism.

This clonotype was picked up many times. The CDR3 DNA follows: TGCGCCAGCAGGGTAGAGGGAGCCACCGGGGAGCTGTTTTTT. It yields the protein CASRVEGATGELFF. This chain joins TRBV5-1 and TRBJ2-2; weak D call: TRBD2 (5 bases). The CDR3 consists of 14 residues. With 5 bases removed from V and 4 bases from J, the gap between germline ends came to 12 bases. CDR1 and CDR2 from the germline V gene are SGHRS and YFSETQ.

This clonotype came up many times. The genes are TRBV11-1 and TRBJ2-5; D not resolved. The CDR3 runs 14 residues. Germline lookup yields CDR1 SGHAT and CDR2 FQDESV (reference sequence). The ends were cut back, 5 bases at V and 3 bases at J, with 13 bases in the middle. CDR3 in DNA: TGTGCCAGCAGCCAGACGCCGGGTGAAGAGACCCAGTACTTC. It encodes CASSQTPGEETQYF.

This clonotype was recorded only once. Given a much more abundant clone one base away, this may be a read error. This CDR3 is missing its conserved last phenylalanine or tryptophan, likely due to a read error. The chain employs TRBV25-1 and TRBJ1-1; the match to TRBD1 covers 7 bases. Germline lookup yields CDR1 MGHDK and CDR2 SYGVNS. This CDR3 has 14 amino acids. Unmatched junction bases numbered 7, after V lost 9 bases and J lost 0 bases. CDR3: CARTGDGMNTEAFI. CDR3 DNA: TGTGCCAGAACAGGGGATGGCATGAACACTGAAGCTTTCATT.

The table lists this clonotype with many counts. CDR3 in DNA: TGTGCCAGCAGCTCCCGGACTAACCCTCAAGGGGAGCTGTTTTTT. This sequence encodes CASSSRTNPQGELFF. V is TRBV7-8 and J is TRBJ2-2; the D gene is possibly TRBD2 (6 bases). The CDR3 is 15 amino acids. Germline lookup yields CDR1 SGHVS and CDR2 FQNEAQ. The ends were cut back, 4 bases at V and 8 bases at J, with 17 bases in the middle.

This clonotype was picked up a small number of times. The chain's CDR3 is CSVEQGAETQYF. DNA of the CDR3: TGCAGCGTTGAACAGGGGGCGGAGACCCAGTACTTC. The rearrangement links TRBV29-1 to TRBJ2-5; 8 nucleotides align to TRBD1. V lost 2 bases, J lost 5 bases, and 1 base stayed unmatched. From germline, CDR1 is SQVTM and CDR2 ANQGSEA. CDR3 size: 12 residues.

This clonotype was seen ten or more times. The CDR3 bases are TGCAGTGCTAGTAGCGGGAGAGAAAGTAACGAGCAGTACTTC. Amino acid sequence: CSASSGRESNEQYF. This sequence joins TRBV20-1 and TRBJ2-7, with TRBD2 matching over 9 bases. Per the germline V gene, CDR1 is DFQATT and CDR2 is SNEGSKA (reference sequence). V gave up 3 bases and J gave up 5 bases; unmatched junction bases: 8. The length of the CDR3 is 14 residues.

This clonotype was seen more than once but under ten times. A single base separates this from a much larger clone, so it may be a read error. The V and J genes are TRBV9 and TRBJ2-1, with a tentative D call TRBD2 (5 bases). The DNA matches TRBJ2-7 better at its end, which makes the J call doubtful. This CDR3 is 15 amino acids long. CDR1 and CDR2 from the germline V gene are SGDLS and YYNGEE. This CDR3 reads CASSAGSAPYNEQYF. Written as DNA, the CDR3 is TGTGCCAGCAGCGCGGGTAGCGCACCCTACAATGAGCAGTACTTC.

This clonotype was seen at least ten times. The rearrangement uses TRBV10-3 and TRBJ2-7, with D perhaps matching TRBD1 (5 bases). In germline, CDR1 is ENHRY, CDR2 SYGVKD. Trimming removed 3 bases from V and 6 bases from J, with 21 bases in between. There are 16 residues in the CDR3. CDR3 amino acids: CAISDSVGTGRLEQYF. CDR3 DNA: TGTGCCATCAGTGACTCAGTGGGCACAGGAAGGCTCGAGCAGTACTTC.

The chain joins TRBV19 to TRBJ1-1; D perhaps matches TRBD1 (5 bases). The CDR3 is 11 amino acids. Germline V gene sequence: CDR1 LNHDA, CDR2 SQIVND (reference sequence). Trimming stripped 7 bases from V and 11 bases from J, with 14 bases between. CDR3 protein: CASMKGPRAFF. CDR3 DNA sequence: TGTGCCAGTATGAAGGGGCCGCGGGCTTTCTTT.

At least ten counts were recorded for this clonotype. This chain links TRBV11-2 with TRBJ2-7; the D is unclear. The V and J ends lost 6 bases and 0 bases respectively, with 9 bases between them. Germline CDR1 is SGHAT and CDR2 is FQNNGV. The CDR3 extends over 13 amino acids. The CDR3 spells CASSQTGSYEQYF. The CDR3 DNA reads as TGTGCCAGCAGTCAGACTGGCTCCTACGAGCAGTACTTC.

This clonotype was counted a few times. Mismatch with germline at one junction end may stem from a read error. The chain carries TRBV6-4 and TRBJ1-2; D may be TRBD1 (5 bases). This CDR3 region has 16 residues. CDR1 is MRHNA, CDR2 SNTAGT, per germline. CDR3 region: CASSYSKWGANYGYTF. CDR3 nucleotide sequence: TGTGCCAGCAGTTACTCGAAATGGGGGGCTAACTATGGCTACACCTTC.

This clonotype was seen many times. V and J are TRBV5-1 and TRBJ2-3; TRBD2 agrees at 12 bases. CDR3 length equals 15 residues. V trimming: 4 bases; J trimming: 7 bases; junction bases outside the gene matches: 7. Germline CDR1 reads SGHRS; CDR2 reads YFSETQ. In nucleotides, the CDR3 is TGCGCCAGCAGCCCGGTGGGACTAGCGGGCTATACGCAGTATTTT. It encodes CASSPVGLAGYTQYF.

On this clonotype: This may stem from a read error, because a much larger clone lies one nucleotide away. This chain joins TRBV5-8 and TRBJ1-2; D is unclear. Germline V gene sequence: CDR1 SGHTS, CDR2 YDEGEE. The CDR3 extends over 15 amino acids. CDR3 amino acids: CAGSFSQYSYYGYTF. The CDR3 nucleotides read TGTGCCGGCAGCTTCTCCCAGTACTCCTACTATGGCTACACCTTC.

This clonotype was found many times. The chain is built from TRBV15 and TRBJ2-1, with unresolved D. There are 16 residues in the CDR3. Germline V gene sequence: CDR1 LNHNV, CDR2 YYDKDF (reference sequence). V was trimmed by 0 bases and J by 4 bases, leaving 13 bases between them. This chain's CDR3 is CATSREGRPVYNEQFF. The CDR3 nucleotides read TGTGCCACCAGCAGAGAAGGAAGACCAGTATACAATGAGCAGTTCTTC. Using reference TRBV15 and TRBJ2-1 for the parts outside the CDR3, the full variable domain is DAMVIQNPRYQVTQFGKPVTLSCSQTLNHNVMYWYQQKSSQAPKLLFHYYDKDFNNEADTPDNFQSRRPNTSFCFLDIRSPGLGDTAMYLCATSREGRPVYNEQFFGPGTRLTVL.

This clonotype has a count of ten or more. This chain links TRBV3-1 with TRBJ1-2, with 8 bases matching TRBD1. This CDR3 has 15 residues. CDR1 is LGHDT and CDR2 is YNNKEL in the germline V gene (reference sequence). Trimming cost V 2 bases and J 8 bases; bases outside gene matches: 10. The CDR3 DNA sequence: TGTGCCAGCAGCCAATCTGAGACAGGGGAACGGGGCTACACCTTC. It encodes CASSQSETGERGYTF.

Ten or more counts support this clonotype. This chain connects TRBV15 to TRBJ2-1; D unresolved. Germline-derived CDR1 and CDR2 are LNHNV and YYDKDF (reference sequence). The V and J ends lost 0 bases and 1 base respectively, with 7 bases between them. CDR3 length: 15 amino acids. This CDR3 reads CATSREQASYNEQFF. The DNA for the CDR3 is TGTGCCACCAGCAGAGAGCAGGCTTCCTACAATGAGCAGTTCTTC.

This clonotype was observed a handful of times. The V gene is TRBV10-3, the J gene TRBJ1-2; D gene uncertain. This CDR3 contains 14 residues. The ends were cut back, 6 bases at V and 6 bases at J, with 17 bases in the middle. Germline V lookup: CDR1 ENHRY, CDR2 SYGVKD. The DNA of the CDR3 is TGTGCCATCAGACCCCCCGGGTCGACGGATGGCTACACCTTC. Amino acid sequence: CAIRPPGSTDGYTF.

This clonotype was seen ten or more times. This sequence joins TRBV6-1 and TRBJ2-1, with a possible D match to TRBD2 (5 bases). The germline V gene has CDR1 MNHNS and CDR2 SASEGT. The CDR3 runs 13 residues. V dropped 2 bases and J dropped 9 bases, with 11 bases sitting between them. For the CDR3, the DNA is TGTGCCAGCAGTGAATTCGGGATCGGTGAGCAGTTCTTC. Translating it yields CASSEFGIGEQFF.

In this sample, this clonotype turned up many times. The chain recombines TRBV28 with TRBJ2-1, with 13 bases fitting TRBD2. CDR3 size: 16 residues. Germline V gives CDR1 MDHEN, CDR2 SYDVKM. Trimming at V came to 6 bases and at J to 6 bases, leaving 8 bases not matched to a gene. For the CDR3, the DNA is TGTGCCAGCAGCGTGCCTGGACTAGCGGGAGTCAATGAGCAGTTCTTC. The encoded protein is CASSVPGLAGVNEQFF.

This clonotype was counted at least ten times. The gene calls are TRBV7-9 and TRBJ2-1, with 9 bases aligning to TRBD2. The CDR3 sequence is 15 residues long. Per germline, CDR1 SEHNR and CDR2 FQNEAQ (reference sequence). Germline trimming cut 5 bases from V and 5 bases from J; bases unmatched to any gene: 7. The CDR3 sequence is CASSPVAGENNEQFF. The CDR3 coding sequence is TGTGCCAGCAGCCCAGTAGCGGGAGAAAACAATGAGCAGTTCTTC.

This clonotype was recorded at least ten times. The rearrangement joins TRBV30 to TRBJ2-1; D remains unclear. The CDR3 totals 13 residues. V was clipped by 1 base and J by 9 bases, with 13 bases between them. Looked up from germline, CDR1 is GTSNPN and CDR2 is SVGIG (reference sequence). CDR3 residues: CAWSAGSGTEQFF. The CDR3 nucleotides read TGTGCCTGGAGTGCCGGTTCAGGCACTGAGCAGTTCTTC. Using reference TRBV30 and TRBJ2-1 for the parts outside the CDR3, the full variable domain is SQTIHQWPATLVQPVGSPLSLECTVEGTSNPNLYWYRQAAGRGLQLLFYSVGIGQISSEVPQNLSASRPQDRQFILSSKKLLLSDSGFYLCAWSAGSGTEQFFGPGTRLTVL.

This clonotype was found a few times. CDR3 nucleotide sequence: TGTGCCTCACCGGGACTAGCGGGAGGGCCAGTCTACGAGCAGTACTTC. Translation: CASPGLAGGPVYEQYF. The chain couples TRBV30 to TRBJ2-7; 16 nucleotides agree with TRBD2. The germline gives CDR1 GTSNPN, CDR2 SVGIG (reference sequence). The CDR3 contains 16 residues. The J segment lost 3 bases and the V segment lost 7 bases, leaving 9 bases of the junction unmatched.

The rearrangement joins TRBV20-1 to TRBJ2-1, with a weak D call TRBD2 (6 bases). Trimming took off 3 bases at V and 7 bases at J, with 22 bases between the two ends. CDR3 length equals 16 residues. Germline V gene data show CDR1 as DFQATT and CDR2 as SNEGSKA (reference sequence). CDR3 nucleotide sequence: TGCAGTGCTAGGCCCCGGGGCGGGAACTTGCAAAATGAGCAGTTCTTC. Encoded protein: CSARPRGGNLQNEQFF.